This is a list of T cell receptor beta chains from one sample in a study of cytomegalovirus exposure and HLA in healthy donors. Using immunoSEQ multiplex PCR, the repertoire was profiled, and TCRdb retains in-frame clones only, with some absent. This table has approximately 150,000 clones, about three quarters appearing once. The sequenced material came from PBMCs. The receptors were gathered from a woman aged 40 to 50 in good health and CMV-seropositive. CDR3s include the opening cysteine and the closing phenylalanine or tryptophan. A D gene is named only where the DNA matches it firmly. Only part of the rows carry a size: once, few, many, or a class if the clone is expanded.

j_call v_call d_call clone_size cdr3_length cdr3_aa cdr3_nt
TRBJ2-1 TRBV28 NA NA 13 CASSFLFNNEQFF TGTGCCAGCAGTTTTCTCTTTAACAATGAGCAGTTCTTC
TRBJ1-4 TRBV7-9 NA NA 14 CASSLGGGGEKLFF TGTGCCAGCAGCTTAGGTGGGGGCGGTGAAAAACTGTTTTTT
TRBJ2-7 TRBV5-6 TRBD2 few 12 CASSSGGYEQYF TGTGCCAGCAGCTCGGGGGGGTACGAGCAGTACTTC
TRBJ1-1 TRBV6-6 NA NA 15 CASSSLQGAYTEAFF TGTGCCAGCAGTTCCTTACAGGGCGCGTACACTGAAGCTTTCTTT
TRBJ2-7 TRBV6-1 TRBD2 NA 13 CASRTSGSDEQYF TGTGCCAGCAGGACTAGCGGGAGCGACGAGCAGTACTTC
TRBJ2-1 TRBV7-2 TRBD2 NA 14 CASIPSGRSGEQFF TGTGCCAGCATCCCTAGCGGGAGGAGCGGTGAGCAGTTCTTC
TRBJ2-7 TRBV28 NA NA 10 CASKANEQYF TGTGCCAGCAAAGCGAACGAGCAGTACTTC
TRBJ1-1 TRBV7-9 NA NA 14 CASSKAGYGGSVFF TGTGCCAGCAGCAAAGCGGGGTATGGGGGAAGTGTTTTCTTT
TRBJ1-3 TRBV7-2 NA NA 14 CASRRARSGNTIYF TGTGCCAGCCGCCGAGCCCGGTCTGGAAACACCATATATTTT
TRBJ1-4 TRBV6-5 NA NA 16 CASSYSKTGRDEKLFF TGTGCCAGCAGTTACTCGAAAACAGGCCGTGACGAAAAACTGTTTTTT
TRBJ2-2 TRBV7-9 NA NA 15 CSSSPPLGASGELFF TGTTCCAGCAGCCCGCCCCTGGGGGCCAGCGGGGAGCTGTTTTTT
TRBJ1-1 TRBV2 TRBD1 NA 11 CASRQDRAAFF TGTGCCAGCAGACAGGACAGGGCGGCTTTCTTT
TRBJ2-3 TRBV27 TRBD2 NA 15 CASSWAGGSVDTQYF TGTGCCAGCAGTTGGGCGGGAGGAAGTGTGGATACGCAGTATTTT
TRBJ2-3 TRBV7-9 NA once 12 CSSSSNSDTQYF TGTTCCAGCAGTTCCAACTCAGATACGCAGTATTTT
TRBJ1-6 TRBV27 NA NA 14 CASSPFYNNSPLHF TGTGCCAGCAGTCCCTTTTACAATAATTCACCCCTCCACTTT
TRBJ1-3 TRBV15 TRBD1 NA 16 CATSRDITGGGNTIYF TGTGCCACCAGCAGAGATATTACAGGGGGTGGAAACACCATATATTTT
TRBJ2-7 TRBV9 TRBD2 NA 16 CASSVLGLAGVYEQYF TGTGCCAGCAGCGTCCTCGGACTAGCGGGAGTCTACGAGCAGTACTTC
TRBJ1-3 TRBV5-6 TRBD1 NA 14 CASSFRQGRHTIYF TGTGCCAGCAGCTTCCGACAGGGACGGCACACCATATATTTT
TRBJ2-1 TRBV4-3 TRBD1 NA 15 CASSQEGGRVNEQFF TGCGCCAGCAGCCAAGAAGGGGGCAGGGTCAATGAGCAGTTCTTC
TRBJ2-5 TRBV7-7 NA NA 14 CASSSQGGFETQYF TGTGCCAGCAGCTCCCAGGGAGGCTTTGAGACCCAGTACTTC
TRBJ2-3 TRBV9 TRBD2 NA 19 CASSVGLAGGLWGTDTQYF TGTGCCAGCAGCGTCGGACTAGCGGGGGGACTTTGGGGCACAGATACGCAGTATTTT
TRBJ2-5 TRBV9 TRBD2 NA 18 CASSVGTSGRERAETQYF TGTGCCAGCAGCGTAGGGACTAGCGGGAGGGAACGGGCGGAAACCCAGTACTTC
TRBJ1-2 TRBV5-5 NA few 14 CASSLGVGNYGYTF TGTGCCAGCAGCTTGGGAGTGGGCAACTATGGCTACACCTTC
TRBJ1-5 TRBV7-2 TRBD1 NA 17 CASSRLAETGGGQPQHF TGTGCCAGCAGCCGCCTTGCCGAGACAGGGGGGGGTCAGCCCCAGCATTTT
TRBJ1-2 TRBV21-1 NA NA 14 CASSKGQGAYGYTF TGTGCCAGCAGCAAAGGGCAGGGGGCCTATGGCTACACCTTC
TRBJ1-1 TRBV5-1 TRBD1 NA 16 CASSYYGQGASTEAFF TGCGCCAGCAGCTACTACGGACAGGGGGCAAGCACTGAAGCTTTCTTT
TRBJ2-3 TRBV29-1 NA NA 15 CSVRLSGGSTDTQYF TGCAGCGTTCGATTAAGCGGAGGTAGCACAGATACGCAGTATTTT
TRBJ2-7 TRBV30 NA NA 12 CAWNPGSNEQYF TGTGCCTGGAATCCGGGGTCGAACGAGCAGTACTTC
TRBJ2-6 TRBV10-1 NA NA 14 CASSPGAGANVLTF TGCGCCAGCAGTCCAGGTGCTGGGGCCAACGTCCTGACTTTC
TRBJ1-4 TRBV28 NA NA 15 CASTLLSGRNEKLFF TGTGCCAGCACCCTACTATCGGGAAGAAATGAAAAACTGTTTTTT
TRBJ1-2 TRBV30 TRBD1 NA 15 CAFTGTGYGDYGYTF TGTGCCTTTACCGGGACAGGGTATGGAGACTATGGCTACACCTTC